Given below is one T cell receptor (beta chain) in context. Its antigen is not known. A read error may be the cause here, since a much bigger clone is one base away. This sample is drawn from a study of CD8+CD57+ T cells in acquired aplastic anemia. For the study at large: The mean DNA yield obtained from sorted CD4+ and CD8+ cells came to 3 to 3.5 ug.

The CDR3 spans 16 residues. Germline CDR1 SGHAT, CDR2 FQDESV (reference sequence). J gave up 1 base and V 8 bases, and 8 bases lay outside the gene matches. According to the study, genomic DNA was the template for TCR beta VDJ and CDR3 profiling. MiXCR, applied by TCRdb to the reads, yields one record per CDR3 protein. The table lists fewer than 85,000 distinct CDR3 sequences, less than 85% of them singletons. Sequencing involved patients with CD8+CD57+ cell expansion previously shown by flow cytometry. Patients were treatment-naive when blood was sampled. Study-wide results and limits: Both patients and controls carried the same twenty-nine CD8+ CDR3 sequences.

The sequence was collected from a human donor with aplastic anemia. The chain recombines TRBV11-1 with TRBJ2-1, with 10 bases identical to TRBD2. Sample: sorted CD4+, CD8+, or CD8+CD57+ T cells (not recorded which) from PBMCs. The CDR3 loop is CASGYTSGISYNEQFF. CDR3 nucleotide sequence: TGTGCCAGCGGCTATACTAGCGGGATTTCCTACAATGAGCAGTTCTTC. Complete variable domain (other parts from reference TRBV11-1 and TRBJ2-1): EAEVAQSPRYKITEKSQAVAFWCDPISGHATLYWYRQILGQGPELLVQFQDESVVDDSQLPKDRFSAERLKGVDSTLKIQPAELGDSAMYLCASGYTSGISYNEQFFGPGTRLTVL.